Detailed here is one T cell receptor beta chain. The sample originates from a study of blood T cell repertoires in COVID-19. Enrolled through a virtual design, the participants were between 18 and 89 years of age and came from about two dozen US areas. Participants in the exposed group had met a COVID-19 case in the 2 weeks before joining the study. Clones were sequenced by immunoSEQ multiplex PCR, and TCRdb holds only the in-frame ones, with some missing. The repertoire holds under 250,000 clones, with about four fifths as singletons. Deletions cut 2 bases from V and 8 bases from J, with 12 bases between. This CDR3 comprises 13 residues. Germline-derived CDR1 and CDR2 are SGHTA and FQGTGA.

Sequencing was done on a sample of PBMCs or T cells enriched from blood (not recorded which). The rearrangement uses TRBV7-3 and TRBJ1-1; TRBD1 is a possible D gene (5 bases). The clonotype was recovered from a woman between 40 and 55 years old who had been exposed to COVID-19. The DNA of the CDR3 is TGTGCCAGCAGCTTAGGGTGGGCAGGGGAAGCTTTCTTT. The encoded protein is CASSLGWAGEAFF.